This T cell receptor (beta chain) was identified in a study of Graves' ophthalmopathy and Graves' hyperthyroidism. Points from the study as a whole: With about 71% sensitivity and approximately 72% specificity, the model predicted ophthalmopathy progression. Thyroid clonotypes that were expanded above 0.001 frequency mostly also appeared in blood.

This clonotype appeared many times. The antigen is undetermined. Germline values: CDR1 SGHRS, CDR2 YFSETQ. Trimming left V 1 base short and J 3 bases short, with 17 bases between. The CDR3 covers 16 residues. Amplified TCR beta CDR3 regions were obtained using RNA transcripts as template. Second-round multiplex PCR came after a first-round RT-PCR that employed HTBI primers. TCRdb recomputed calls from the multiplex PCR reads with MiXCR, one row per CDR3 protein. Of some 1.1 million distinct CDR3 sequences in the sample, about 35% were seen once. The receptor's source is an adult man with Graves' hyperthyroidism. V gene TRBV5-1 combines with J gene TRBJ2-7, with D perhaps matching TRBD2 (6 bases). Sample: peripheral blood or thyroid tissue (not recorded which). CDR3 in DNA: TGCGCCAGCAGCTTGTCCGATGAGGTCGGGAGCTACGAGCAGTACTTC. Amino acids: CASSLSDEVGSYEQYF.